Below, one T cell receptor beta chain is given with its context. The antigen remains undetermined. This CDR3 has 14 residues. Germline V CDR1 and CDR2: SEHNR, FQNEAQ (reference sequence). V was cut by 0 bases and J by 9 bases, with 14 bases left in between. Donors included only healthy HIV-negative adults lacking recent acute infections or vaccinations. This record comes from a study of shared clonotypes between healthy human individuals. Every unsorted PBMC PCR replicate was loaded with around 0.3 ug DNA, around 30,000 T cell genomes. As processed by the authors: Junction-only immunoSEQ data arrived without quality scores, meaning filtering differed. Produced via immunoSEQ multiplex PCR; TCRdb's table is partial and in-frame only. The DNA gave D and trimming, while V, J and clone size come from that table. The table has 530,000 or so clones, 60% to 80% seen once. Study-wide findings and caveats: Only blood was sampled; tissue repertoires likely differ.

The sequence was obtained from a woman aged 40 to 49 in good health. Some clones in this sample may be carry-over from other donors' samples. The specimen sequenced was PBMCs. The chain carries TRBV7-9 and TRBJ2-5, with D perhaps matching TRBD2 (5 bases). CDR3 loop: CASSLAAGGGAQYF. The CDR3 DNA is TGTGCCAGCAGCTTAGCCGCTGGTGGAGGAGCCCAGTACTTC.